These 9 T cell receptor beta chains came from one sample sequenced in a study of response to subunit inactivated influenza vaccine. TCRdb reanalysed the RT-PCR reads using MiXCR and keeps one entry per CDR3 protein. The top ten clones hold around 6.5% of a sample with around 710,000 distinct CDR3 sequences, over 11% of them seen once. Sequenced here: PBMCs from blood, sampled 14 to 15 days before vaccination. The receptors come from a man aged 50 to 60 who received an inactivated influenza vaccine.

This clonotype was observed a few times. The genes are TRBV2 and TRBJ2-4; D may be TRBD1 (5 bases). The CDR3 covers 12 residues. CDR1 and CDR2 from the germline V gene are SNHLY and FYNNEI. The germline V and J ends were trimmed by 1 base and 13 bases, with 11 bases remaining between them. The chain's CDR3 is CASSEETALQYF. CDR3 nucleotides: TGTGCCAGCAGTGAAGAGACAGCTTTACAGTACTTC.

This clonotype was counted a few times. The chain recombines TRBV15 with TRBJ2-5; TRBD2 might be the D (6 bases). Per the germline V gene, CDR1 is LNHNV and CDR2 is YYDKDF (reference sequence). The germline V and J ends were trimmed by 0 bases and 6 bases, with 11 bases remaining between them. The CDR3 runs 14 residues. The DNA for the CDR3 is TGTGCCACCAGCAGAGATGAGGGGAGGAAGACCCAGTACTTC. Protein sequence: CATSRDEGRKTQYF.

This clonotype was seen many times. J is TRBJ2-1 and V is TRBV11-2; D is unresolved. The germline V gene has CDR1 SGHAT and CDR2 FQNNGV. V was pared by 8 bases and J by 15 bases, with 17 bases between. The CDR3 contains 11 residues. CDR3 DNA sequence: TGTGCCAGCCTTTCTTCGTTCCGCGTGTTCTTC. This translates into CASLSSFRVFF.

The V gene is TRBV4-1, the J gene TRBJ2-7; a possible D gene is TRBD2 (6 bases). Trimming shortened V by 1 base and J by 2 bases, and 9 bases separated the two germline ends. Germline CDR1 reads MGHRA; CDR2 reads YSYEKL. The CDR3 is 14 amino acids. CDR3 nucleotide sequence: TGCGCCAGCAGCCAAGGCGGGAATACCTACGAGCAGTACTTC. Amino acid sequence: CASSQGGNTYEQYF.

The sample holds a few counts of this clonotype. The V and J genes are TRBV27 and TRBJ2-1, with 9 bases aligning to TRBD2. V lost 3 bases, J lost 6 bases, and 3 bases stayed unmatched. The CDR3 covers 14 residues. Germline assignment: CDR1 MNHEY and CDR2 SMNVEV (reference sequence). CDR3 residues: CASSFGLASNEQFF. Written as DNA, the CDR3 is TGTGCCAGCAGTTTTGGACTAGCGAGCAATGAGCAGTTCTTC.

A few counts support this clonotype. The chain carries TRBV5-5 and TRBJ2-5, with TRBD2 matching 10 bases. Trimming at V came to 4 bases and at J to 5 bases, leaving 8 bases not matched to a gene. The V gene's germline CDR1 is SGHKS and CDR2 YYEKEE (reference sequence). This CDR3 has 15 residues. Written as DNA, the CDR3 is TGTGCCAGCAGCCCTCTAAGCGGGAGGGGGGAGACCCAGTACTTC. It is translated as CASSPLSGRGETQYF.

This clonotype has only a few counts. J is TRBJ2-1 and V is TRBV27; TRBD2 aligns across 11 bases. V lost 2 bases to trimming and J lost 7 bases; unmatched junction nucleotides: 7. The CDR3 runs 16 residues. Germline V lookup: CDR1 MNHEY, CDR2 SMNVEV (reference sequence). The CDR3: CASSLSTSGSRNEQFF. The DNA for the CDR3 is TGTGCCAGCAGTTTAAGCACTAGCGGGAGTAGGAATGAGCAGTTCTTC.

The chain has TRBV28 and TRBJ2-1; D possibly corresponds to TRBD1 (5 bases). The ends were cut back, 4 bases at V and 8 bases at J, with 15 bases in the middle. Germline V gives CDR1 MDHEN, CDR2 SYDVKM. This CDR3 contains 14 residues. The CDR3 here is CASSWVDKGDEQFF. CDR3 DNA: TGTGCCAGCAGTTGGGTAGATAAAGGGGATGAGCAGTTCTTC.

This clonotype was detected only a few times. V and J are TRBV20-1 and TRBJ1-1; possible D gene TRBD1, 6 bases. The CDR3 has 13 residues. CDR1 is DFQATT and CDR2 is SNEGSKA in the germline V gene (reference sequence). V dropped 7 bases and J dropped 0 bases, with 12 bases sitting between them. The CDR3 DNA reads as TGCAGTGTTTCAGGGGTGGTGAACACTGAAGCTTTCTTT. As protein: CSVSGVVNTEAFF.